Sequencing of this T cell receptor beta chain was carried out in a study of T-cell memory formation after mild COVID-19. Concerning this clonotype: Antigen specificity is unknown.

Overall study results and limits: Contracting clones from day 15 to 85 had balanced CD4/CD8; later expanders favoured CD4+.

5'RACE, which relied on constant-segment primers, yielded TCR alpha and TCR beta cDNA libraries carrying sample barcodes and UMIs. TCRdb independently ran MiXCR on the 5' RACE reads; one entry per CDR3 protein. This repertoire shows 300,000 to 350,000 distinct CDR3 sequences, approximately 15% found once; its top ten account for approximately 22%. This CDR3 is 17 amino acids long. Trimming pared 8 bases from V and 2 bases from J, leaving 22 bases between. This chain uses TRBV23-1 with TRBJ1-5; the D gene is possibly TRBD1 (5 bases). TRBV23-1 is filed as an ORF, its function uncertain. Sequenced sample: PBMCs or a T cell subset sorted from them (not recorded which). This sequence was found in a man younger than 35 who had mild COVID-19 (a few samples of this study predate the infection). Cell type and time point are not known. CDR3 region: CASGSLAGGTGNQPQHF. CDR3 in DNA: TGCGCCAGCGGTTCCCTCGCGGGGGGAACTGGCAATCAGCCCCAGCATTTT.